These 26 T cell receptor beta chains share one sample of origin, sequenced in a study of a mutant IDH1 vaccine in newly diagnosed glioma. Only in-frame clones appear in the TCRdb table, and some are missing; sequencing was by immunoSEQ multiplex PCR. Of about 62,000 clones in the sample, 70% to 90% were seen once. No antigen has been assigned to these receptors. As to time point: week 11, during vaccination. One vaccine dose held 300 ug of mutant IDH1 20-mer peptide and came with topical imiquimod. Specimen: PBMCs, collected from a glioma patient whose treatment included an IDH1 peptide vaccine. The receptors here all came from a man aged 40-49 years with glioma.

This clone was found a few times. The chain carries TRBV19 and TRBJ1-2, with D uncertain. The ends were cut back, 7 bases at V and 4 bases at J, with 13 bases in the middle. Germline CDR1 is LNHDA and CDR2 is SQIVND (reference sequence). The CDR3 consists of 13 residues. The CDR3 coding sequence is TGTGCCAGTACCTCGACTGCACCCTATGGCTACACCTTC. Protein product: CASTSTAPYGYTF.

The chain carries TRBV15 and TRBJ1-1, with 8 bases lining up with TRBD1. Germline V gene lookup returns CDR1 LNHNV and CDR2 YYDKDF (reference sequence). CDR3 size: 16 residues. J lost 7 bases, V lost 1 base, and 11 bases had no gene match. In DNA, the CDR3 is TGTGCCACCAGCAGAGGGACTACAGGGGGGCCCTTTGAAGCTTTCTTT. This encodes CATSRGTTGGPFEAFF.

This chain joins TRBV14 and TRBJ2-1, with TRBD2 identical over 8 bases. Per germline, CDR1 SGHDN and CDR2 FVKESK. This CDR3 region has 16 residues. V shed 8 bases and J 5 bases; nucleotides not matched to a gene: 14. In nucleotides, the CDR3 is TGTGCCAGCGGGTTCACTATAGCGGGAAAGAACAATGAGCAGTTCTTC. Its translation: CASGFTIAGKNNEQFF.

The chain joins TRBV7-3 to TRBJ1-1, with a possible D match to TRBD1 (6 bases). Germline CDR1 is SGHTA and CDR2 is FQGTGA. The CDR3 consists of 18 residues. Trimming left V 1 base short and J 0 bases short, with 18 bases between. The CDR3 DNA sequence: TGTGCCAGCAGCTTAAAATTTAGCGGGGACACCTTGAACACTGAAGCTTTCTTT. Protein product: CASSLKFSGDTLNTEAFF.

The V call is TRBV10-3, the J call TRBJ2-3, with 16 bases that match TRBD2. The CDR3 is made up of 18 amino acids. Germline CDR1 ENHRY, CDR2 SYGVKD. V shed 6 bases, J shed 0 bases, and the junction held 6 bases outside the gene matches. CDR3 amino acids: CAISTGTSGGGSTDTQYF. The DNA for the CDR3 is TGTGCCATCAGCACCGGGACTAGCGGGGGGGGCAGCACAGATACGCAGTATTTT.

The V gene is TRBV18, the J gene TRBJ2-2, with D uncertain. The V gene lost 2 bases and the J gene lost 2 bases, with 6 bases spanning the gap. Germline V CDR1 and CDR2: KGHSH, LQKENI. This CDR3 region has 14 residues. CDR3 residues: CASSPGPNTGELFF. CDR3 bases: TGTGCCAGCTCACCAGGGCCTAACACCGGGGAGCTGTTTTTT.

The chain combines TRBV25-1 with TRBJ2-5; 11 nucleotides align to TRBD1. CDR1 is MGHDK and CDR2 is SYGVNS in the germline V gene. The CDR3 runs to 16 residues. V gave up 7 bases and J gave up 3 bases; unmatched junction bases: 10. The CDR3 sequence is CASTSPGQGGEETQYF. Here the CDR3 DNA reads TGTGCCAGCACCTCACCGGGACAGGGGGGGGAAGAGACCCAGTACTTC.

The chain employs TRBV19 and TRBJ1-4; D is uncertain. The germline V and J ends were trimmed by 3 bases and 8 bases, with 13 bases remaining between them. This CDR3 has 14 residues. CDR1 is LNHDA, CDR2 SQIVND, per germline (reference sequence). The CDR3 coding sequence is TGTGCCAGTAGTATCCGGCCAGCTAGGGAAAAACTGTTTTTT. Its translation: CASSIRPAREKLFF.

The chain carries TRBV21-1 and TRBJ2-7. TRBV21-1 corresponds to a pseudogene. The CDR3 runs to 16 residues. The CDR3 DNA sequence: TGTGCCAGCAGCAACGAAACCCGTCCCAGGTACTACGAGCAGTACGTC. It is translated as CASSNETRPRYYEQYV.

The chain couples TRBV28 to TRBJ1-3; TRBD1 aligns across 10 bases. V lost 6 bases and J lost 7; bases outside the gene matches: 6. The CDR3 is 14 residues long. In germline, CDR1 is MDHEN, CDR2 SYDVKM. The DNA of the CDR3 is TGTGCCAGCAGAGGGACAGGGGTCGGCAACACCATATATTTT. Its protein is CASRGTGVGNTIYF.

This chain connects TRBV7-8 to TRBJ1-2, with D perhaps matching TRBD1 (5 bases). Per germline, CDR1 SGHVS and CDR2 FQNEAQ. V was pared by 6 bases and J by 0 bases, with 8 bases between. This CDR3 spans 13 amino acids. CDR3 loop: CASRAGSNYGYTF. As DNA, the CDR3 is TGTGCCAGCAGGGCAGGGTCTAACTATGGCTACACCTTC.

The chain carries TRBV7-9 and TRBJ2-7, with D tentatively TRBD2 (5 bases). The CDR3 spans 12 residues. Trimming pared 3 bases from V and 9 bases from J, leaving 12 bases between. Germline CDR1 is SEHNR and CDR2 is FQNEAQ (reference sequence). CDR3 residues: CASSFLPGLQYV. Written as DNA, the CDR3 is TGTGCCAGCAGCTTTCTTCCGGGGTTGCAGTACGTC.

The chain employs TRBV6-1 and TRBJ2-1; TRBD2 matches 8 bases. V gave up 7 bases and J gave up 3 bases; unmatched junction bases: 8. Germline values: CDR1 MNHNS, CDR2 SASEGT. CDR3 size: 15 residues. CDR3 bases: TGTGCCAGCATAGTCACCGGGACTAGCTACAATGAGCAGTTCTTC. It codes for CASIVTGTSYNEQFF.

The chain has TRBV10-2 and TRBJ1-1, with TRBD1 matching over 7 bases. J lost 4 bases, V lost 5 bases, and 7 bases had no gene match. The CDR3 is 14 residues long. Germline CDR1 WSHSY, CDR2 SAAADI. CDR3 sequence: CASSTTGSVTEAFF. The CDR3 nucleotides are TGCGCCAGCAGTACGACAGGGAGCGTCACTGAAGCTTTCTTT.

The rearrangement links TRBV19 to TRBJ2-1; 11 bases are a match to TRBD1. This CDR3 has 13 amino acids. Germline CDR1 and CDR2: LNHDA and SQIVND (reference sequence). J was trimmed by 6 bases and V by 8 bases; bases with no gene match: 3. The CDR3 bases are TGTGCCAGTTCCGGGACAGGGGGCAATGAGCAGTTCTTC. The encoded protein is CASSGTGGNEQFF.

The chain couples TRBV7-2 to TRBJ1-1; the D gene is possibly TRBD1 (5 bases). Trimming took 5 bases from V and 6 from J, leaving 19 bases between them. Germline V gene sequence: CDR1 SGHTA, CDR2 FQGNSA. CDR3 length: 15 residues. CDR3 amino acids: CASSPPPGTAPEAFF. CDR3 DNA: TGTGCCAGCAGCCCTCCCCCAGGGACGGCTCCTGAAGCTTTCTTT.

V and J are TRBV28 and TRBJ1-2; the D is unclear. The CDR3 spans 15 residues. V dropped 3 bases and J dropped 2 bases, with 13 bases sitting between them. Looked up from germline, CDR1 is MDHEN and CDR2 is SYDVKM. The CDR3 loop is CASSFTSGRNYGYTF. The CDR3 bases are TGTGCCAGCAGTTTTACGTCAGGAAGAAACTATGGCTACACCTTC.

This chain uses TRBV5-6 with TRBJ1-1; D remains ambiguous. The CDR3 consists of 17 residues. From germline, CDR1 is SGHDT and CDR2 YYEEEE. The ends were cut back, 0 bases at V and 1 base at J, with 16 bases in the middle. This CDR3 reads CASSLAAARERNTEAFF. CDR3 sequence (DNA): TGTGCCAGCAGCTTGGCCGCGGCCCGGGAGCGGAACACTGAAGCTTTCTTT.

The chain combines TRBV18 with TRBJ1-1; TRBD1 agrees at 9 bases. Per the germline V gene, CDR1 is KGHSH and CDR2 is LQKENI. V was clipped by 2 bases and J by 4 bases; unmatched bases: 8. This CDR3 has 16 residues. The CDR3 nucleotides read TGTGCCAGCTCACCAACATCGGACAGGGGAGGCACTGAAGCTTTCTTT. This sequence encodes CASSPTSDRGGTEAFF.

There are a few counts of this clone. This chain joins TRBV4-3 and TRBJ1-3; no clear D gene. The CDR3 sequence is 14 residues long. Germline CDR1 LGHNA, CDR2 YSLEER. V was clipped by 1 base and J by 2 bases, with 6 bases between them. The CDR3 reads CASSQGTAGNTIYF. DNA of the CDR3: TGCGCCAGCAGCCAAGGGACTGCTGGAAACACCATATATTTT.

The chain carries TRBV6-1 and TRBJ2-2, with 12 nucleotides matching TRBD2. The junction had 5 bases not matched to a gene; V was cut back by 7 bases and J by 5 bases. Germline V CDR1 and CDR2: MNHNS, SASEGT. The CDR3 is 15 amino acids. The CDR3 nucleotides are TGTGCCAGCACCCCCCTAGCGGGGGGGACCGGGGAGCTGTTTTTT. Its protein is CASTPLAGGTGELFF.

The rearrangement joins TRBV28 to TRBJ2-2; D ambiguous. V gave up 2 bases and J gave up 1 base, with 8 bases separating them. There are 15 residues in the CDR3. The germline CDR1 and CDR2 sequences are MDHEN and SYDVKM. The CDR3 is CASSLSSWNTGELFF. The CDR3 DNA sequence: TGTGCCAGCAGTTTAAGTTCCTGGAACACCGGGGAGCTGTTTTTT.

V is TRBV6-6 and J is TRBJ1-6, with 10 bases lining up with TRBD1. Germline CDR1 reads MNHNY; CDR2 reads SVGAGI (reference sequence). The CDR3 totals 14 residues. V trimming: 5 bases; J trimming: 10 bases; junction bases outside the gene matches: 5. CDR3 DNA: TGTGCCAGCAGTGGGACAGGGGTGGGATCACCCCTCCACTTT. Its protein is CASSGTGVGSPLHF.

V and J are TRBV7-8 and TRBJ1-5, with 7 bases that match TRBD1. Trimming removed 5 bases from V and 3 bases from J; junction bases left unmatched: 7. The V gene's germline CDR1 is SGHVS and CDR2 FQNEAQ. The length of the CDR3 is 15 residues. The CDR3 sequence: CASSPSTGFNQPQHF. The CDR3 bases are TGTGCCAGCAGCCCCTCGACAGGGTTCAATCAGCCCCAGCATTTT. Complete variable domain (other parts from reference TRBV7-8 and TRBJ1-5): GAGVSQSPRYKVAKRGQDVALRCDPISGHVSLFWYQQALGQGPEFLTYFQNEAQLDKSGLPSDRFFAERPEGSVSTLKIQRTQQEDSAVYLCASSPSTGFNQPQHFGDGTRLSIL.

V usage is TRBV25-1 and J usage is TRBJ2-1; D may be TRBD1 (7 bases). With 1 base removed from V and 6 bases from J, the gap between germline ends came to 22 bases. The CDR3 has 18 amino acids. CDR1 and CDR2 from the germline V gene are MGHDK and SYGVNS. CDR3 sequence (DNA): TGTGCCAGCAGTGAATCCCAAAATGACAGGGAGGTGGCCAATGAGCAGTTCTTC. The encoded protein is CASSESQNDREVANEQFF.

This chain links TRBV11-3 with TRBJ2-7; 9 bases align to TRBD1. The V and J ends lost 4 bases and 3 bases, in that order; junction bases with no gene match: 1. Germline V gene data show CDR1 as SGHNT and CDR2 as YENEEA. This CDR3 has 13 residues. CDR3 DNA: TGTGCCAGCAGCTCGACAGGGGGCTACGAGCAGTACTTC. This encodes CASSSTGGYEQYF.